Following are 13 T cell receptor beta chains from one sample sequenced in a study of cytomegalovirus exposure and HLA in healthy donors. Some clones are missing from TCRdb's copy, which holds only in-frame ones; the method was immunoSEQ multiplex PCR. This sample has roughly 260,000 clones, with around 91% found just once. Sequenced sample: PBMCs. The receptors were gathered from a woman between 18 and 30 years old in good health and CMV-seronegative.

This rearrangement joins TRBV13 to TRBJ2-1; the D gene is possibly TRBD1 (6 bases). The V gene lost 6 bases and the J gene lost 0 bases, with 21 bases spanning the gap. The length of the CDR3 is 18 residues. Germline loops: CDR1 PRHDT, CDR2 FYEKMQ (reference sequence). CDR3 region: CASSPDRSLTTSYNEQFF. The CDR3 nucleotides are TGTGCCAGCAGTCCCGACAGGTCGTTAACCACCTCCTACAATGAGCAGTTCTTC.

This clone was detected only once. This chain uses TRBV18 with TRBJ2-2; TRBD2 is a possible D gene (7 bases). Germline V gene sequence: CDR1 KGHSH, CDR2 LQKENI. CDR3 length equals 17 residues. Trimming cost V 0 bases and J 4 bases, with 15 bases left between them. The CDR3 is CASSPPSAGAGTGELFF. In nucleotides, the CDR3 is TGTGCCAGCTCACCACCAAGTGCGGGGGCAGGCACCGGGGAGCTGTTTTTT. The full variable domain, completed using reference TRBV18 and TRBJ2-2, is NAGVMQNPRHLVRRRGQEARLRCSPMKGHSHVYWYRQLPEEGLKFMVYLQKENIIDESGMPKERFSAEFPKEGPSILRIQQVVRGDSAAYFCASSPPSAGAGTGELFFGEGSRLTVL.

This clone was seen just once. The genes are TRBV5-1 and TRBJ1-2; D ambiguous. The CDR3 covers 15 residues. Germline V CDR1 and CDR2: SGHRS, YFSETQ. The V gene lost 4 bases and the J gene lost 0 bases, with 13 bases spanning the gap. The CDR3 DNA reads as TGCGCCAGCAGCCAGTTGACAAGCTCTAACTATGGCTACACCTTC. Encoded protein: CASSQLTSSNYGYTF.

The V and J genes are TRBV28 and TRBJ1-1, with TRBD1 matching 8 bases. There are 14 residues in the CDR3. CDR1 and CDR2 from the germline V gene are MDHEN and SYDVKM. The junction had 7 bases not matched to a gene; V was cut back by 8 bases and J by 2 bases. CDR3 DNA: TGTGCCAGCGTGGGGGACAGGAGCAACACTGAAGCTTTCTTT. It encodes CASVGDRSNTEAFF. Looking up the rest from reference TRBV28 and TRBJ1-1 gives the full variable domain: DVKVTQSSRYLVKRTGEKVFLECVQDMDHENMFWYRQDPGLGLRLIYFSYDVKMKEKGDIPEGYSVSREKKERFSLILESASTNQTSMYLCASVGDRSNTEAFFGQGTRLTVV.

The V and J genes are TRBV28 and TRBJ2-2, with 10 bases lining up with TRBD2. CDR1 MDHEN and CDR2 SYDVKM come from the germline V gene. After removal of 6 bases from V and 2 bases from J, the junction contained 6 bases not matched to a gene. The CDR3 loop spans 16 amino acids. The CDR3 DNA is TGTGCCAGCAGCTATGGACTAGCGGTTAACACCGGGGAGCTGTTTTTT. Translating it yields CASSYGLAVNTGELFF.

The rearrangement joins TRBV7-9 to TRBJ1-3; D is undetermined. Deletions cut 11 bases from V and 0 bases from J, with 20 bases between. Germline CDR1 and CDR2: SEHNR and FQNEAQ (reference sequence). There are 16 residues in the CDR3. CDR3 residues: CACPREGPYSGNTIYF. The CDR3 DNA reads as TGTGCCTGCCCAAGGGAGGGTCCTTACTCTGGAAACACCATATATTTT.

The chain recombines TRBV5-1 with TRBJ2-5, with TRBD2 matching 14 bases. CDR1 is SGHRS, CDR2 YFSETQ, per germline. This CDR3 is 15 amino acids long. J gave up 3 bases and V 3 bases, and 1 base lay outside the gene matches. For the CDR3, the DNA is TGCGCCAGCAGCTGGGGACTAGCGGGGGAAGAGACCCAGTACTTC. Translation: CASSWGLAGEETQYF.

CDR3 amino acids: CASSLNLADTDTQYF. The CDR3 nucleotides read TGTGCCAGCAGTTTAAATCTCGCGGATACAGATACGCAGTATTTT. V gene TRBV28 combines with J gene TRBJ2-3; D gene unclear. The CDR3 length is 15 residues. Germline-derived CDR1 and CDR2 are MDHEN and SYDVKM. V was shortened by 2 bases and J by 3 bases, with 12 bases between the two germline ends.

A few counts support this clone. The V gene is TRBV28, the J gene TRBJ1-2; D may be TRBD1 (5 bases). V lost 8 bases, J lost 4 bases, and 17 bases lay in between. There are 14 residues in the CDR3. Germline-derived CDR1 and CDR2 are MDHEN and SYDVKM. The CDR3 loop is CASLGGYSGYGYTF. CDR3 sequence (DNA): TGTGCCAGCCTGGGGGGGTATAGCGGCTATGGCTACACCTTC.

This clone came up once. This chain links TRBV14 with TRBJ2-2; 8 bases are shared with TRBD2. This CDR3 is built from 15 residues. Germline V gives CDR1 SGHDN, CDR2 FVKESK. V was pared by 2 bases and J by 4 bases, with 3 bases of the junction left unmatched. The CDR3 region has the DNA TGTGCCAGCAGCCAAACGGGGGGGCCCACCGGGGAGCTGTTTTTT. This encodes CASSQTGGPTGELFF.

This chain connects TRBV6-1 to TRBJ2-7; 9 positions agree with TRBD2. CDR3 length: 15 amino acids. J lost 1 base, V lost 2 bases, and 3 bases had no gene match. CDR1 is MNHNS and CDR2 is SASEGT in the germline V gene. CDR3 coding DNA: TGTGCCAGCAGTGAAATTGCGGGAGGGTCCTACGAGCAGTACGTC. As protein: CASSEIAGGSYEQYV.

The count of this clone is one. This chain links TRBV7-3 with TRBJ1-6; unclear D gene. The V gene's germline CDR1 is SGHTA and CDR2 FQGTGA. Trimming shortened V by 6 bases and J by 2 bases, and 11 bases separated the two germline ends. The CDR3 has 15 amino acids. CDR3 protein: CASSLTPAYNSPLHF. The CDR3 region has the DNA TGTGCCAGCAGTCTTACCCCGGCCTATAATTCACCCCTCCACTTT.

The chain links TRBV5-1 to TRBJ2-1; no firm D call. This CDR3 spans 14 amino acids. V lost 4 bases to trimming and J lost 0 bases, with 8 bases between them. Germline values: CDR1 SGHRS, CDR2 YFSETQ. The CDR3 bases are TGCGCCAGCAGCGTTTATTCCTCCTACAATGAGCAGTTCTTC. Protein product: CASSVYSSYNEQFF.